Listed here are 4 T cell receptor beta chains from one sample, sequenced in a study of early T cells in non-severe SARS-CoV-2 infection. TCRdb redid the calling of the 5' RACE reads with MiXCR, one entry per CDR3 protein. The sample includes 35,000 to 40,000 distinct CDR3 sequences, approximately 10% of them seen just once. Sequencing was done on a sample of whole blood. Receptors originate from an adult who was a healthcare worker with PCR-confirmed SARS-CoV-2 infection or an uninfected control (not recorded which).

This clonotype has a handful of counts. The V gene is TRBV5-1, the J gene TRBJ2-3; D is possibly TRBD1 (6 bases). Trimming cost V 0 bases and J 5 bases, with 13 bases left between them. The germline V gene has CDR1 SGHRS and CDR2 YFSETQ. The CDR3 is 15 residues long. DNA of the CDR3: TGCGCCAGCAGCTTGGGGGACACATTGGGAGATACGCAGTATTTT. This codes for CASSLGDTLGDTQYF.

A remark on this clonotype: A junction end diverges from the germline sequence, so it may reflect a read error. The chain recombines TRBV7-6 with TRBJ2-7, with 14 bases aligning to TRBD2. In germline, CDR1 is SGHVS, CDR2 FNYEAQ. This CDR3 has 16 amino acids. CDR3 DNA sequence: TGTGCCAGCAGCTCCGGGACTAGCGGGGGTCGATACGAGCAGAACTTC. This encodes CASSSGTSGGRYEQNF.

At least ten counts were recorded for this clonotype. The chain couples TRBV3-1 to TRBJ1-1; D perhaps matches TRBD1 (6 bases). CDR1 and CDR2 (germline): LGHDT, YNNKEL (reference sequence). V lost 4 bases, J lost 1 base, and 10 bases lay in between. This CDR3 spans 14 amino acids. CDR3 sequence reads: CASSRKTGNTEAFF. The CDR3 nucleotides read TGTGCCAGCAGCCGCAAGACAGGGAACACTGAAGCTTTCTTT.

This clonotype was recorded many times. The V call is TRBV5-1, the J call TRBJ1-2; D unresolved. Germline V lookup: CDR1 SGHRS, CDR2 YFSETQ. This CDR3 contains 14 residues. The V gene lost 7 bases and the J gene lost 4 bases, with 17 bases spanning the gap. Written as DNA, the CDR3 is TGCGCCAGCTTCTTGGAAGGAGCCACCTATGGCTACACCTTC. Protein product: CASFLEGATYGYTF.